This T cell receptor (beta chain) comes out of a study of synovial regulatory T cells in juvenile arthritis (dated by TCRdb to the mid-2010s). Background on the whole study: Among sequenced patients, three were therapy-naive, one received methotrexate plus infliximab, several received methotrexate, and one had no treatment information. The study compared TCRbeta CDR3 repertoires of blood iaTreg cells, other blood Treg cells and synovial fluid Treg cells from matched patient samples. Although effector T cell subsets in the cohort were also sequenced for comparisons, the Treg dataset on its own covers only blood and synovial fluid Treg cells. TCR repertoire comparisons included Treg and Teff subsets from about a dozen JIA patients with active disease. Results the study describes overall, beyond this receptor: Synovial Treg cells shared more CDR3 sequences with iaTreg cells than with other blood Treg cells, and Chao-Jaccard similarity confirmed that synovial Treg cells were more closely related to iaTreg cells. Across patients, iaTreg TCR repertoires were largely private and overlapped partially with synovial Teff repertoires and blood CPL repertoires. TCR diversity was lower in blood iaTreg cells than in other blood Treg cells, which is consistent with antigen-driven expansion.

iaTreg cells were HLA-DR+ Treg cells, more frequent in NO ID than ID patients at Tend; hypothesised to expand during inflammation. TCR repertoire donors were about eleven juvenile idiopathic arthritis patients with active disease who had not reached inactive disease, 3 polyarticular and 8 oligoarticular. The TCR-sequenced patients had a median age of about 12 years (range about 2.1-25) and median disease duration of 7 years (range 0.2-19.1). Samples for TCR repertoire analysis were collected at two centres in Italy. Peripheral blood mononuclear cells were separated using a Histopaque-1077 density gradient and frozen in 90% FCS with about 10% DMSO. A note on this clone: Its antigen remains unidentified.

Library preparation was by the immunoSEQ multiplex PCR assay. TCRbeta CDR3 sequencing was performed by Adaptive Biotechnologies. In the source study's methods: To assess repertoire similarity, the researchers used the Chao-modified Jaccard index along with median clonotype overlap taken from 200 random subsamples at equal sample size. Similarity analyses used either productive nucleotide sequences or in silico-translated amino acid sequences. Hierarchical clustering with single linkage and t-SNE based on Chao-modified Jaccard distances were used to compare repertoires. Repertoire diversity was measured with the Renyi index after sample size normalisation across a range of alpha values. TCRdb took over this immuneACCESS table, retaining in-frame rearrangements with V and J assigned. Such tables are incomplete; in checked studies, under half of the missing clones stem from an unresolved V gene, and the remainder is unexplained. D and trimming come from the DNA, and the V and J calls and clone size come from that table. The data table for this sample lists around 9,500 clones. The ten most abundant clones make up about 1.5% of the sample.

The TCR originated in a donor younger than 35 with juvenile idiopathic arthritis. The sample taken for sequencing was Treg cells from blood. This specimen's cell subset or site label, interpreted: HLA-DR+ inflammation-associated blood Treg cells.

The CDR3: CASSLMNGQPQHF. Recombination joined TRBV27 with TRBJ1-5. CDR1 MNHEY and CDR2 SMNVEV are derived from the germline V gene (reference sequence). The CDR3 spans 13 residues, from the cysteine through the phenylalanine. There is no recorded DNA.